This T cell receptor (beta chain) was obtained from a study of T cells after somatic rescue of genetic block. This table comes from immunoSEQ multiplex PCR, and its TCRdb copy is limited to in-frame clones, with some not included. The sample includes around 67,000 clones, about 92% of them seen just once. This CDR3 has 14 residues. V lost 5 bases, J lost 5 bases, and 13 bases lay in between. Germline V gene data show CDR1 as SGHVS and CDR2 as FQNEAQ. V usage is TRBV7-8 and J usage is TRBJ1-5; the D gene is possibly TRBD1 (6 bases). The origin of this receptor is a man aged 35 to 55. Sequencing was performed on peripheral blood mononuclear cells (PBMCs). CDR3 residues: CASSPREGDQPQHF. The CDR3 region has the DNA TGTGCCAGCAGCCCGAGGGAGGGGGATCAGCCCCAGCATTTT. The full variable domain, with the rest looked up from reference TRBV7-8 and TRBJ1-5, is GAGVSQSPRYKVAKRGQDVALRCDPISGHVSLFWYQQALGQGPEFLTYFQNEAQLDKSGLPSDRFFAERPEGSVSTLKIQRTQQEDSAVYLCASSPREGDQPQHFGDGTRLSIL.